This TCR beta chain was captured by sequencing in a study of blood T cells in healthy people across ages. Sample-barcoded 5' priming and a J-beta primer mix drove a second PCR of about 6 to 12 cycles. TCRdb fed the 5' RACE reads into MiXCR, producing one record per CDR3 protein. The sample records some 1.5 million distinct CDR3 sequences, 28% being singletons. A few counts support this clonotype. This CDR3 contains 15 residues. CDR1 and CDR2 from the germline V gene are LGHNA and YSLEER. Losses at the gene ends were 2 bases for V and 5 bases for J; bases not matched to a gene: 6. The V call is TRBV4-3, the J call TRBJ2-7; 10 bases align to TRBD2. The origin of this receptor is a woman aged 25-40 years in good health. Sequenced sample: blood. The CDR3 spells CASSQSGGAPDEQYF. CDR3 DNA: TGCGCCAGCAGCCAAAGCGGGGGGGCCCCAGACGAGCAGTACTTC.